This T cell receptor (beta chain) is from a study of identical twins. The CDR3 has 14 amino acids. In germline, CDR1 is LNHNV, CDR2 YYDKDF (reference sequence). The V end lost 5 bases, the J end lost 3 bases, and 12 bases lay between the germline ends. Unique molecular identifiers were present on the cDNA, which also gained a universal primer site by template switching. TCRdb used MiXCR to reprocess the 5' RACE reads, holding one entry per CDR3 protein. The sample records hundreds of thousands of distinct CDR3 sequences, roughly 20% being singletons. This sample also belongs to another study, concerning T cells expressing NK-cell markers. That study adds: Underlying the TCR beta repertoires were sorted CD3+CD56+NKG2C+, CD3+CD56+NKG2C- and CD3+CD56-NKG2C+ T cells. Of CD8+ T cells, about 1.0-8% belonged to dominant NKG2C+ clonotypes in six donors. One observes that, in a handful of donors, these clonotypes were also the leading ones within the CD3+CD56-NKG2C+ fraction.

The chain carries TRBV15 and TRBJ2-3; no firm D call. What was sequenced was PBMCs. This TCR was recovered from a young woman in good health. The CDR3 protein is CATSWRDGTDTQYF. Here the CDR3 DNA reads TGTGCCACCAGCTGGCGTGACGGAACAGATACGCAGTATTTT.